In this sample, the clone carrying this T cell receptor (beta chain) turned up a few times. In the original workflow: Using reference gene primer amplification, nucleated cell counts were estimated. This table comes from immunoSEQ multiplex PCR, and its TCRdb copy is limited to in-frame clones, with some not included. V, J and clone size are taken as reported in that table, and D and trimming were inferred from the DNA itself. The table includes approximately 120,000 clones, almost 85% detected once. This record belongs to a study of blood T cell repertoires in COVID-19. Study-wide background: The origin of the acute and convalescent COVID-19 samples was the United States, Italy and Spain. Sources were T cells, B-cell-depleted T cells, or PBMCs; the material itself was cDNA or gDNA.

This CDR3 has 15 amino acids. V lost 0 bases, J lost 3 bases, and 13 bases lay in between. Germline-derived CDR1 and CDR2 are SGHTS and YDEGEE. Sequencing input: peripheral blood. This TCR was sampled from a human donor in a cohort sampled during active COVID-19. The chain has TRBV5-8 and TRBJ2-7; D is uncertain. CDR3 region: CASSLVQGGIYEQYF. CDR3 nucleotides: TGTGCCAGCAGCTTGGTCCAAGGCGGTATCTACGAGCAGTACTTC.